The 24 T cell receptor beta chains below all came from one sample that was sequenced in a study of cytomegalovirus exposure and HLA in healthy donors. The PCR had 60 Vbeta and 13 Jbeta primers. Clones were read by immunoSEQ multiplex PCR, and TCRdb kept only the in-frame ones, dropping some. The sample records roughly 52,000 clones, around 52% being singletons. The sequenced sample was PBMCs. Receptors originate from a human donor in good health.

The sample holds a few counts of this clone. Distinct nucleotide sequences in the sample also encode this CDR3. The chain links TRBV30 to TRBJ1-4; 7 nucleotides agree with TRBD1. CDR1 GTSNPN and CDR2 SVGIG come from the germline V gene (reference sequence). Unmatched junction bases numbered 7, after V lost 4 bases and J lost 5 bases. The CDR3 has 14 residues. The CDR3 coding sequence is TGTGCCTGGAACCGACAGGGAAGAAATGAAAAACTGTTTTTT. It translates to CAWNRQGRNEKLFF.

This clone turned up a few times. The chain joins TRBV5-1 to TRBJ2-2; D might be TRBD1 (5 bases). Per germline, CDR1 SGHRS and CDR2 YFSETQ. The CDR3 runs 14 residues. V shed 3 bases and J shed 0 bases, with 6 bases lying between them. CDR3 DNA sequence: TGCGCCAGCAGCTGGACATCGAACACCGGGGAGCTGTTTTTT. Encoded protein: CASSWTSNTGELFF.

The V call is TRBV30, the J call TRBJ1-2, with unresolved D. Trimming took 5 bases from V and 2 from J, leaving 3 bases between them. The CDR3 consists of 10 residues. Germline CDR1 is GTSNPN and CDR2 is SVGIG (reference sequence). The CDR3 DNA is TGTGCCTGGCTGAACTATGGCTACACCTTC. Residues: CAWLNYGYTF.

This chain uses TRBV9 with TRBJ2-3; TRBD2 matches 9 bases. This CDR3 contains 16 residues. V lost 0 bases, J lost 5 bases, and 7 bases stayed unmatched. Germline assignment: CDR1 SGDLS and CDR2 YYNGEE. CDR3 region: CASSVVGAGGIDTQYF. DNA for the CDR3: TGTGCCAGCAGCGTAGTAGGAGCGGGGGGTATAGATACGCAGTATTTT.

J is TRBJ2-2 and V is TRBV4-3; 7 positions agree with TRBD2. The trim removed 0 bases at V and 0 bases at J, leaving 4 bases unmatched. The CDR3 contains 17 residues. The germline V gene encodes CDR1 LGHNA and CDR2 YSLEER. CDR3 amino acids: CASSQDWGGSNTGELFF. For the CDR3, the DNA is TGCGCCAGCAGCCAAGATTGGGGGGGATCGAACACCGGGGAGCTGTTTTTT.

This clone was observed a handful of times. This chain's CDR3 is CASNPSGGAQETQYF. The DNA for the CDR3 is TGTGCCAGCAATCCCTCGGGAGGAGCCCAAGAGACCCAGTACTTC. The chain uses TRBV2 and TRBJ2-5; TRBD2 matches 7 bases. CDR1 is SNHLY, CDR2 FYNNEI, per germline. The J segment lost 1 base and the V segment lost 7 bases, leaving 9 bases of the junction unmatched. There are 15 residues in the CDR3.

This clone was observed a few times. Here the CDR3 DNA reads TGTGCCAGCAGTCCCCGACACCAACAAGAGACCCAGTACTTC. Residues: CASSPRHQQETQYF. The chain employs TRBV6-5 and TRBJ2-5; D is unresolved. This CDR3 is 14 amino acids long. V lost 5 bases and J lost 2, with 12 bases in between. Germline CDR1 reads MNHEY; CDR2 reads SVGAGI.

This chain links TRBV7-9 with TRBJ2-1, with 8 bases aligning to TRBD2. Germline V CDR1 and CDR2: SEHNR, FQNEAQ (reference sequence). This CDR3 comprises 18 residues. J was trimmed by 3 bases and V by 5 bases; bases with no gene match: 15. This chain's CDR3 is CASSASGGGSPGYNEQFF. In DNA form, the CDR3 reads TGTGCCAGCAGCGCCTCGGGCGGGGGGTCCCCCGGCTACAATGAGCAGTTCTTC.

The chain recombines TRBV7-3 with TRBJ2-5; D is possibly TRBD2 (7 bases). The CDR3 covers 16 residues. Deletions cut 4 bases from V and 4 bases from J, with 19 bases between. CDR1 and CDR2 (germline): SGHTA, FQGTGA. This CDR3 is CASSSSGGGAGETQYF. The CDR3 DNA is TGTGCCAGCAGCTCCTCTGGCGGGGGCGCCGGAGAGACCCAGTACTTC.

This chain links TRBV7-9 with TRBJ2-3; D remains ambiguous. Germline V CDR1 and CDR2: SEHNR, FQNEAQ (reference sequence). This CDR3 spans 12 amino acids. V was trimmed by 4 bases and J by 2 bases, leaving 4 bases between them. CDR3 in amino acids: CASSSNTDTQYF. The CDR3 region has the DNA TGTGCCAGCAGCTCAAACACAGATACGCAGTATTTT.

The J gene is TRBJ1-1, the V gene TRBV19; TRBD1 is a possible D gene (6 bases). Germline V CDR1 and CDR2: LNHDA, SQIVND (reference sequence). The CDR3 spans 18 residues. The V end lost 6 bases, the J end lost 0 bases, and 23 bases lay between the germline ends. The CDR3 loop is CASSPPPGAYGLNTEAFF. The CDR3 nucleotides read TGTGCCAGTAGCCCCCCTCCAGGGGCATACGGCTTGAACACTGAAGCTTTCTTT.

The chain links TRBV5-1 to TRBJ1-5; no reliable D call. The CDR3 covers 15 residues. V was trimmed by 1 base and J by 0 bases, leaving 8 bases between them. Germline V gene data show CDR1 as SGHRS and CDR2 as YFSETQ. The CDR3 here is CASSLLGVSNQPQHF. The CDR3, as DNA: TGCGCCAGCAGCTTGCTCGGGGTTAGCAATCAGCCCCAGCATTTT.

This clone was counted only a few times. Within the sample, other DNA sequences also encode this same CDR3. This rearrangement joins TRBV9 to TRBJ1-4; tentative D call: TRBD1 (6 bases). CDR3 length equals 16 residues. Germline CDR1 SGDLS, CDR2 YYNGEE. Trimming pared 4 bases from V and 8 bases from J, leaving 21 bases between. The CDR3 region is CASSYTGLPSAEKLFF. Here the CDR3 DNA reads TGTGCCAGCAGCTATACAGGGCTTCCATCTGCCGAAAAACTGTTTTTT.

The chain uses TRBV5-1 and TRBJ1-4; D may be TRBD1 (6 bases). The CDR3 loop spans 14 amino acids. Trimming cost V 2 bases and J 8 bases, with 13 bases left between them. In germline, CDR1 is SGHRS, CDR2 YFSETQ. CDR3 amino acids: CASSLRTDGEKLFF. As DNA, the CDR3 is TGCGCCAGCAGCTTAAGGACAGACGGCGAAAAACTGTTTTTT.

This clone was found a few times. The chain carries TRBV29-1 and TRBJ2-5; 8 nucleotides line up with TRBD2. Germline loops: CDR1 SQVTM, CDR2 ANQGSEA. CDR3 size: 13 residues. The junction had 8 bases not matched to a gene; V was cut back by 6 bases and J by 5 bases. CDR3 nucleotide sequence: TGCAGCGTCCGGGGGGGGCGGGTCGAGACCCAGTACTTC. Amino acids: CSVRGGRVETQYF.

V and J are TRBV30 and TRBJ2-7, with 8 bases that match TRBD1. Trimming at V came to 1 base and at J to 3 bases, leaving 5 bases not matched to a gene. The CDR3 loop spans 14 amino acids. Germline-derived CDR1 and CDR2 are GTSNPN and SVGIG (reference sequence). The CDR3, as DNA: TGTGCCTGGAGTGGGTACAGGGGGAACTACGAGCAGTACTTC. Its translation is CAWSGYRGNYEQYF.

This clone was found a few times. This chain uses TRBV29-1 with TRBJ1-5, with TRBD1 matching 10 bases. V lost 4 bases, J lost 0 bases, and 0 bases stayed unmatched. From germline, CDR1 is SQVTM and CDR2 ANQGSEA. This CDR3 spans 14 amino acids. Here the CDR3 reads CSVGDRGSNQPQHF. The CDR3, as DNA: TGCAGCGTTGGGGACAGGGGTAGCAATCAGCCCCAGCATTTT.

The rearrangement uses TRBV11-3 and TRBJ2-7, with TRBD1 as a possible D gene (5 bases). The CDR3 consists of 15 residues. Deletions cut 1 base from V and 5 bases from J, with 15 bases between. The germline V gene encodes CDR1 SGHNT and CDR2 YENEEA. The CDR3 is CASSLVGAGIHEQYF. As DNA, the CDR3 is TGTGCCAGCAGCTTAGTAGGGGCAGGGATCCACGAGCAGTACTTC.

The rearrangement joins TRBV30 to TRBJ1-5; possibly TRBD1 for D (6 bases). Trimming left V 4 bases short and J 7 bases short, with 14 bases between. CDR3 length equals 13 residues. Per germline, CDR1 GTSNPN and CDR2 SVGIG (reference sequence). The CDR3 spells CAWTPGGRQPQHF. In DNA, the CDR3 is TGTGCCTGGACACCGGGGGGGCGGCAGCCCCAGCATTTT.

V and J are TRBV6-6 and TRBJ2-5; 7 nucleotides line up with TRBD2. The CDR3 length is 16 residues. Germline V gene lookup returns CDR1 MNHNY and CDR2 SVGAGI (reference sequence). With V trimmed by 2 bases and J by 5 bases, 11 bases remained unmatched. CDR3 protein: CASSYPIAGHGETQYF. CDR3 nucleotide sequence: TGTGCCAGCAGTTACCCGATAGCGGGTCACGGGGAGACCCAGTACTTC.

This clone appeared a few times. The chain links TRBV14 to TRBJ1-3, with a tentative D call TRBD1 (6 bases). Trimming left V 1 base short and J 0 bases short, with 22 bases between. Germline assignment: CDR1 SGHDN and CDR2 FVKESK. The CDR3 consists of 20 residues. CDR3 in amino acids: CASSQVEIRPGHHSGNTIYF. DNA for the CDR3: TGTGCCAGCAGCCAAGTCGAAATCCGGCCGGGACACCACTCTGGAAACACCATATATTTT.

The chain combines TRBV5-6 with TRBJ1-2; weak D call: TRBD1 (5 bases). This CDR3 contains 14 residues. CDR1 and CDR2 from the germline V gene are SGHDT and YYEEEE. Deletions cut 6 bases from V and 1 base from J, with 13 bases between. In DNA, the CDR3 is TGTGCCAGCACCAGACTGGGGGGTAACTATGGCTACACCTTC. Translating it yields CASTRLGGNYGYTF.

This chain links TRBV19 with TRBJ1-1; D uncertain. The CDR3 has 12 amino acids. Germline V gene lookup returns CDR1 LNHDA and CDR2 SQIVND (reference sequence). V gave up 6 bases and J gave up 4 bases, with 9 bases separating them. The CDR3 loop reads CASSPGRTEAFF. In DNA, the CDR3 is TGTGCCAGTAGCCCCGGTCGCACTGAAGCTTTCTTT.

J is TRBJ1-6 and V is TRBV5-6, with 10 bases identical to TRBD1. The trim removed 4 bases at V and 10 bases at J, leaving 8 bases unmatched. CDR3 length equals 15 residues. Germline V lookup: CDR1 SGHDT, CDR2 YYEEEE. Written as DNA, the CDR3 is TGTGCCAGCAGCCCCGGGACAGGGGTTAACTCACCCCTCCACTTT. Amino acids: CASSPGTGVNSPLHF.